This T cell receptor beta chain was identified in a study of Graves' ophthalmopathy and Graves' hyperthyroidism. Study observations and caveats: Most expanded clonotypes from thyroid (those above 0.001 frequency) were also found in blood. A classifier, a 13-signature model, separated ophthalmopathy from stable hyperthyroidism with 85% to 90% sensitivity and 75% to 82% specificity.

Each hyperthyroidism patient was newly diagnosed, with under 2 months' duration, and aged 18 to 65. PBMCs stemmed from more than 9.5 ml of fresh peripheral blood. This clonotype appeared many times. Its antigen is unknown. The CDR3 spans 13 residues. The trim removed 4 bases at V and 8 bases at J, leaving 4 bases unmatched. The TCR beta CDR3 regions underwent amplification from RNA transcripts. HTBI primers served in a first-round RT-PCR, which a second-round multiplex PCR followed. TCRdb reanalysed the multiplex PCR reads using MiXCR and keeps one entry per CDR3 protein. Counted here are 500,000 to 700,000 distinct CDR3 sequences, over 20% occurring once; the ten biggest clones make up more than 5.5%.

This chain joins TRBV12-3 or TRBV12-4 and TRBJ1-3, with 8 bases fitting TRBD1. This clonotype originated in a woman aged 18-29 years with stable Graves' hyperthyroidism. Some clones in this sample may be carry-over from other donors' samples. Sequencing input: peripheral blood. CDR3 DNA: TGTGCCAGCAGTTCCGGACAGGGTTACACCATATATTTT. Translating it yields CASSSGQGYTIYF.